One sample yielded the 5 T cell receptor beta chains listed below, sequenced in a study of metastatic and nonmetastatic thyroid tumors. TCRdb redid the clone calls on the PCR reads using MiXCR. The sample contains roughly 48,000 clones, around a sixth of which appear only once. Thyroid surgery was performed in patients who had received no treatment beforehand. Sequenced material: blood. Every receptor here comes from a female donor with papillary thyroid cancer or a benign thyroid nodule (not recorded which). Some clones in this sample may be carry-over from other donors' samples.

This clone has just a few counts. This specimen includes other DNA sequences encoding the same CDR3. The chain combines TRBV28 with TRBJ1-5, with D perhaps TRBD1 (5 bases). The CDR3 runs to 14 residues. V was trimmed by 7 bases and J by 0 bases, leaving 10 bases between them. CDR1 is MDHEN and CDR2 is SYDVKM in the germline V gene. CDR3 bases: TGTGCCAGCACTCAGGGTTTTAGCAATCAGCCCCAGCATTTT. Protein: CASTQGFSNQPQHF.

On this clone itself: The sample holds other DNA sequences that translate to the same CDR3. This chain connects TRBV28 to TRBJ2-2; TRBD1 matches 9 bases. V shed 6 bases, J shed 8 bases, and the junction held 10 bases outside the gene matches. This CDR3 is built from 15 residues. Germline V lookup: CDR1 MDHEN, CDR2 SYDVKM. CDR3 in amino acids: CASRGQGHRTGELFF. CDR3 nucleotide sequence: TGTGCCAGCAGGGGACAGGGACACCGAACAGGGGAGCTGTTTTTT.

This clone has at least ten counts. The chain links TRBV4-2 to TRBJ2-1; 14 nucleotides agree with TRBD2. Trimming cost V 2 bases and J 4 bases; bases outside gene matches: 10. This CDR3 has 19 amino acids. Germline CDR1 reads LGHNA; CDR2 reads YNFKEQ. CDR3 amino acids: CASSQIGTSGRRGYNEQFF. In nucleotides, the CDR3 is TGTGCCAGCAGCCAAATCGGGACTAGCGGGAGACGGGGGTACAATGAGCAGTTCTTC.

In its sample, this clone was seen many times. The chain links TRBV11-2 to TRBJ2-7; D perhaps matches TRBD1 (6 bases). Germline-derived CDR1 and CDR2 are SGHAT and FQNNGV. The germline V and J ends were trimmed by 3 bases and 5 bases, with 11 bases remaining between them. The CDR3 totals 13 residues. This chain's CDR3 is CASSFQAGDEQYF. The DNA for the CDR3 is TGTGCCAGCAGCTTTCAGGCAGGGGACGAGCAGTACTTC.

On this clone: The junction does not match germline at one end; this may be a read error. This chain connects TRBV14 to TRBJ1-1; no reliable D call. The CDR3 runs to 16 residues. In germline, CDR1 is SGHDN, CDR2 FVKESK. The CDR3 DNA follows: TGTGCCAGCAGCCGATTGGCAGGAGTCTTGAACACTGAAGCGTTCTTT. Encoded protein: CASSRLAGVLNTEAFF. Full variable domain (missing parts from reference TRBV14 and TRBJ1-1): EAGVTQFPSHSVIEKGQTVTLRCDPISGHDNLYWYRRVMGKEIKFLLHFVKESKQDESGMPNNRFLAERTGGTYSTLKVQPAELEDSGVYFCASSRLAGVLNTEAFFGQGTRLTVV.